In this sample, the clone carrying this T cell receptor (beta chain) turned up many times. RNA transcripts were the template for amplifying TCR beta CDR3 regions. Using the HTBI primer set, a first-round RT-PCR was run on the TCR CDR3. Each CDR3 protein is one row after TCRdb ran MiXCR on the multiplex PCR reads. The table has a few hundred thousand distinct CDR3 sequences, 15% to 17% seen once; the top ten hold approximately 7%. These data come from a study of T cells in Graves' hyperthyroidism and ophthalmopathy. The V gene's germline CDR1 is MNHNS and CDR2 SASEGT. The V end was cut by 6 bases, the J end by 2 bases, with 16 bases between. The CDR3 totals 15 residues.

The chain carries TRBV6-1 and TRBJ1-2; TRBD1 might be the D (6 bases). What was sequenced was blood. The TCR sequence derives from a woman aged 30 to 39 with Graves' hyperthyroidism. CDR3 residues: CASRPNTGLNYGYTF. In DNA form, the CDR3 reads TGTGCCAGCAGACCTAACACAGGGCTCAACTATGGCTACACCTTC.